This T cell receptor beta chain was profiled in a study of patients and donors after allogeneic stem cell transplantation. TCRdb re-called the RT-PCR reads with MiXCR, one entry per CDR3 protein. Of approximately 200,000 distinct CDR3 sequences in the sample, less than 45% were seen once. Trimming cost V 6 bases and J 6 bases, with 15 bases left between them. Germline CDR1 MDHEN, CDR2 SYDVKM. The CDR3 loop spans 14 amino acids. The TCR was taken from a human donor who was either an allogeneic HSCT recipient or a stem cell or donor lymphocyte infusion donor (not recorded which). It is not recorded whose cells these are; they may come from a transplant donor. Sequenced material: blood, either unsorted or a sorted T cell fraction (not recorded which). The chain employs TRBV28 and TRBJ1-5; D possibly corresponds to TRBD1 (6 bases). CDR3 residues: CASRDGGARQPQHF. CDR3 in DNA: TGTGCCAGCAGGGACGGGGGGGCCCGTCAGCCCCAGCATTTT.